Below, 19 T cell receptor beta chains from the same sample are listed, as sequenced in a study of OX40 agonist ivuxolimab in advanced cancers. Profiling relied on immunoSEQ multiplex PCR, and the TCRdb table lists in-frame clones only, not all of them. In the table there are fewer than 80,000 clones, approximately 85% of which are singletons. The sequenced sample was CD4+ or CD8+ T cells sorted from blood, obtained in a trial of the OX40 agonist ivuxolimab. These receptors came from an adult with an advanced solid tumor such as melanoma, head and neck, liver or kidney cancer.

V gene TRBV20-1 combines with J gene TRBJ2-3; D is unclear. Germline V gives CDR1 DFQATT, CDR2 SNEGSKA (reference sequence). The length of the CDR3 is 10 residues. The V end lost 7 bases, the J end lost 1 base, and 3 bases lay between the germline ends. In DNA form, the CDR3 reads TGCAGTGTGCGCACAGATACGCAGTATTTT. Its protein product is CSVRTDTQYF.

The chain has TRBV6-5 and TRBJ1-2; D is uncertain. The CDR3 is 14 amino acids. Trimming shortened V by 0 bases and J by 0 bases, and 5 bases separated the two germline ends. Germline-derived CDR1 and CDR2 are MNHEY and SVGAGI. CDR3 region: CASSYSDTNYGYTF. Written as DNA, the CDR3 is TGTGCCAGCAGTTACTCAGATACTAACTATGGCTACACCTTC.

The chain has TRBV18 and TRBJ2-3; no definite D call. Trimming cost V 3 bases and J 6 bases, with 10 bases left between them. There are 13 residues in the CDR3. The germline CDR1 and CDR2 sequences are KGHSH and LQKENI. CDR3 bases: TGTGCCAGCTCACCCAGGCAGACTGATACGCAGTATTTT. Protein sequence: CASSPRQTDTQYF.

This rearrangement joins TRBV4-1 to TRBJ1-1; no clear D. The germline gives CDR1 MGHRA, CDR2 YSYEKL. V was cut by 0 bases and J by 0 bases, with 5 bases left in between. This CDR3 comprises 14 residues. CDR3 nucleotide sequence: TGCGCCAGCAGCCAAGAGGTAATGAACACTGAAGCTTTCTTT. Its translation: CASSQEVMNTEAFF.

This clone was detected once. The rearrangement uses TRBV5-8 and TRBJ2-2; 7 bases are a match to TRBD1. Unmatched junction bases numbered 5, after V lost 5 bases and J lost 1 base. The CDR3 consists of 15 residues. Germline loops: CDR1 SGHTS, CDR2 YDEGEE. In DNA, the CDR3 is TGTGCCAGCAGGGGCAGGGGGATGAACACCGGGGAGCTGTTTTTT. Its translation: CASRGRGMNTGELFF.

On this clone: One junction end does not reproduce the germline sequence, and a read error may be involved. The J gene is TRBJ2-7, the V gene TRBV7-2; 9 bases fit TRBD2. The CDR3 loop spans 13 amino acids. Germline assignment: CDR1 SGHTA and CDR2 FQGNSA. CDR3 coding DNA: TGTGCCAGCAGCCCCTTTCTAGCGGGGTCCCTGGACTTC. As protein: CASSPFLAGSLDF.

This clone was observed a single time. J is TRBJ1-4 and V is TRBV6-5; D gene uncertain. The CDR3 consists of 13 residues. The germline V and J ends were trimmed by 7 bases and 0 bases, with 6 bases remaining between them. Per the germline V gene, CDR1 is MNHEY and CDR2 is SVGAGI. In nucleotides, the CDR3 is TGTGCCAGCAAGTACTCAACTAATGAAAAACTGTTTTTT. Protein: CASKYSTNEKLFF.

The chain recombines TRBV11-2 with TRBJ2-4; 7 bases agree with TRBD1. The V gene end was trimmed by 5 bases and the J gene end by 10 bases; junction bases not matched to a gene: 11. This CDR3 is 14 amino acids long. Per the germline V gene, CDR1 is SGHAT and CDR2 is FQNNGV. The CDR3 protein is CASSAKPGQLIQYF. The CDR3 coding sequence is TGTGCCAGCAGCGCCAAGCCGGGACAGCTAATTCAGTACTTC. Full variable domain (missing parts from reference TRBV11-2 and TRBJ2-4): EAGVAQSPRYKIIEKRQSVAFWCNPISGHATLYWYQQILGQGPKLLIQFQNNGVVDDSQLPKDRFSAERLKGVDSTLKIQPAKLEDSAVYLCASSAKPGQLIQYFGAGTRLSVL.

The rearrangement uses TRBV19 and TRBJ2-5; 10 bases map to TRBD1. Germline CDR1 reads LNHDA; CDR2 reads SQIVND (reference sequence). The CDR3 loop spans 14 amino acids. V shed 6 bases and J 5 bases; nucleotides not matched to a gene: 6. This CDR3 reads CASRMGQGYETQYF. In DNA form, the CDR3 reads TGTGCCAGTAGGATGGGACAGGGGTACGAGACCCAGTACTTC.

This rearrangement joins TRBV9 to TRBJ1-3, with a weak D call TRBD1 (5 bases). The CDR3 runs to 15 residues. Germline CDR1 and CDR2: SGDLS and YYNGEE. Trimming pared 6 bases from V and 3 bases from J, leaving 16 bases between. The CDR3 region is CASTLGRGYGNTIYF. The DNA for the CDR3 is TGTGCCAGCACCCTAGGGAGGGGCTATGGAAACACCATATATTTT.

The chain employs TRBV5-1 and TRBJ2-3; 8 positions agree with TRBD2. V lost 4 bases, J lost 3 bases, and 7 bases stayed unmatched. Germline values: CDR1 SGHRS, CDR2 YFSETQ. The CDR3 sequence is 15 residues long. The CDR3 loop is CASSRGGPATDTQYF. DNA of the CDR3: TGCGCCAGCAGCCGGGGGGGCCCGGCTACAGATACGCAGTATTTT.

This clone was observed once. This chain uses TRBV10-2 with TRBJ1-5; D is possibly TRBD1 (6 bases). Germline V CDR1 and CDR2: WSHSY, SAAADI. The ends were cut back, 3 bases at V and 1 base at J, with 7 bases in the middle. The CDR3 is 14 residues long. CDR3 nucleotides: TGCGCCAGCAGTGACAGGGGAAGCAATCAGCCCCAGCATTTT. It specifies CASSDRGSNQPQHF.

The chain uses TRBV19 and TRBJ1-3, with D uncertain. From germline, CDR1 is LNHDA and CDR2 SQIVND (reference sequence). Between the trimmed V and J ends, which lost 1 base and 2 bases, there was a span of 0 bases. CDR3 length: 12 residues. CDR3 amino acids: CASSIAGNTIYF. The DNA of the CDR3 is TGTGCCAGTAGTATAGCTGGAAACACCATATATTTT. Looking up the rest from reference TRBV19 and TRBJ1-3 gives the full variable domain: DGGITQSPKYLFRKEGQNVTLSCEQNLNHDAMYWYRQDPGQGLRLIYYSQIVNDFQKGDIAEGYSVSREKKESFPLTVTSAQKNPTAFYLCASSIAGNTIYFGEGSWLTVV.

This chain connects TRBV5-4 to TRBJ1-3; no clear D gene. This CDR3 has 16 amino acids. Germline CDR1 and CDR2: SGHNT and YYREEE (reference sequence). V lost 0 bases and J 0 bases, leaving 10 bases between the germline ends. CDR3 in DNA: TGTGCCAGCAGCTTGGACAGAACTACCTCTGGAAACACCATATATTTT. It specifies CASSLDRTTSGNTIYF.

V usage is TRBV9 and J usage is TRBJ2-7; tentatively, D is TRBD2 (5 bases). The germline CDR1 and CDR2 sequences are SGDLS and YYNGEE. The CDR3 runs to 13 residues. Trimming cost V 7 bases and J 0 bases, with 11 bases left between them. CDR3 DNA: TGTGCCAGCGGAACGGGAAGCTCCTACGAGCAGTACTTC. Amino acid sequence: CASGTGSSYEQYF. The full variable domain, completed using reference TRBV9 and TRBJ2-7, is DSGVTQTPKHLITATGQRVTLRCSPRSGDLSVYWYQQSLDQGLQFLIQYYNGEERAKGNILERFSAQQFPDLHSELNLSSLELGDSALYFCASGTGSSYEQYFGPGTRLTVT.

This clone has a single count. V and J are TRBV6-1 and TRBJ1-5, with a tentative D call TRBD1 (5 bases). Trimming removed 1 base at V and 0 bases at J, with 13 bases between. The CDR3 loop spans 17 amino acids. CDR1 and CDR2 from the germline V gene are MNHNS and SASEGT. CDR3 region: CASSEVWQGYSNQPQHF. For the CDR3, the DNA is TGTGCCAGCAGTGAAGTGTGGCAGGGTTATAGCAATCAGCCCCAGCATTTT.

This clone was counted a single time. The V gene is TRBV4-2, the J gene TRBJ2-7, with D possibly matching TRBD1 (5 bases). The germline V gene has CDR1 LGHNA and CDR2 YNFKEQ. The CDR3 is made up of 16 amino acids. V lost 2 bases and J lost 3, with 17 bases in between. CDR3 nucleotide sequence: TGTGCCAGCAGCCAAAGGGGCTTCGACCCTAGCTACGAGCAGTACTTC. This encodes CASSQRGFDPSYEQYF.

The V gene is TRBV9, the J gene TRBJ1-2; no firm D call. Trimming left V 3 bases short and J 8 bases short, with 20 bases between. CDR3 length: 15 residues. Looked up from germline, CDR1 is SGDLS and CDR2 is YYNGEE. The CDR3 DNA reads as TGTGCCAGCAGCGACGCACCTTGGCTCCAAGGGGGCTACACCTTC. It translates to CASSDAPWLQGGYTF.

In this sample, this clone turned up once. This chain joins TRBV7-3 and TRBJ1-2; 7 bases are shared with TRBD1. Germline V CDR1 and CDR2: SGHTA, FQGTGA. The V and J ends lost 4 bases and 6 bases, in that order; junction bases with no gene match: 5. The CDR3 consists of 13 residues. Here the CDR3 DNA reads TGTGCCAGCAGCTCACAGGGGACGGATGGCTACACCTTC. Translating gives CASSSQGTDGYTF.